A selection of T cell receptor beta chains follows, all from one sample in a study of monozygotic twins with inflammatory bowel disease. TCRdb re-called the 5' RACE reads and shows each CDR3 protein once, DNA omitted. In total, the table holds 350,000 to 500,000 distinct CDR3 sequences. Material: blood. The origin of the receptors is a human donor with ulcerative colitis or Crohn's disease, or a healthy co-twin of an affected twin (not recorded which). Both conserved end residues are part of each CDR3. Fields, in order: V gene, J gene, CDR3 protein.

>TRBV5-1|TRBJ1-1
CASSRNPQDRGNTEAFF
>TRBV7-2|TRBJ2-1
CASSTSQASYNEQFF
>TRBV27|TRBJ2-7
CASSLGGQTYEQYF
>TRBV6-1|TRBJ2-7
CASTTLIGSNYEQYF
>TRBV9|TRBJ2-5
CASSARGVAGETQYF
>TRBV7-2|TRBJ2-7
CASSLATSGGYYEQYF
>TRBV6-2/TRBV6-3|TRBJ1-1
CASSYEMVTEAFF
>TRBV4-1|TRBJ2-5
CASSQDEQGWETQYF
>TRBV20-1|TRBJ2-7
CSAIPTGGVEQYF
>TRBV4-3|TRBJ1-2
CASSQGASNYGYTF
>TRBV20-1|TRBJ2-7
CSAKPSGGRVSYEQYF
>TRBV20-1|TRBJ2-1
CSAPGPISYNEQFF
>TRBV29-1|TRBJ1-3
CSVAGGNTIYF
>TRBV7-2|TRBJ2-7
CASSPRQGGEQYF
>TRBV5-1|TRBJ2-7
CASSPTTASYEQYF
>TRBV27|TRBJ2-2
CASSYSGSGELFF
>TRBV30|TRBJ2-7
CALEPSDTDLAYEQYF
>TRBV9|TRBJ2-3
CASSLLGGVGTDTQYF
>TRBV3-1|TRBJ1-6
CASSQGPQGGLTPLHF
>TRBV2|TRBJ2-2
CASTLSGGQAGELFF
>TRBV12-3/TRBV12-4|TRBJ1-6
CASSFAPNSPLHF
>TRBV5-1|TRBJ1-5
CASSQDPSNQPQHF
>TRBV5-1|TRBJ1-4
CASSLVTGANEKLFF
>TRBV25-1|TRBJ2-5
CASRQGGQETQYF
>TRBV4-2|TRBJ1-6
CASSGGDSYNSPLHF
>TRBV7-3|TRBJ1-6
CASSLTGGQGSPLHF
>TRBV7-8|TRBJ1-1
CASSLRPMNTEAFF
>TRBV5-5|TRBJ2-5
CASSLNTVQETQYF
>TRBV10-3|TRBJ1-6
CAISERTGDNSPLHF
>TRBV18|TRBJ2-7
CASSPFRAGQDEQYF
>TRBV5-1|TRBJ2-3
CASSDSSYTQYF
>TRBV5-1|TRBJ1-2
CASSLDGSNYGYTF
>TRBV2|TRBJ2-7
CASTGAGYEQYF
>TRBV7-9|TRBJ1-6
CASSQGQGDSPLHF
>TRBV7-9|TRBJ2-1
CASSGGQGLTDEQFF
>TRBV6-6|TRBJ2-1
CASTTSGGWEQFF
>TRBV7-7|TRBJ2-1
CASSSGQGGNEQFF
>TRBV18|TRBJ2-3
CASSPIPRQGGADTQYF
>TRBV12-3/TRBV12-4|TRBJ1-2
CASSWDRGVGYTF
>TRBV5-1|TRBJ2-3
CASSSKDYADTQYF
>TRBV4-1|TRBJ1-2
CASSQERGGALGYTF
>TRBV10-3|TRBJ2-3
CAIGGGSTDTQYF
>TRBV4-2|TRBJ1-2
CASSQDTGGDGYTF
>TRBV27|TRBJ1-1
CASSSLRAGAFF
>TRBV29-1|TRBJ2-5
CSVEGGGETQYF
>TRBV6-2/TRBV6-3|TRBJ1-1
CASSLTRMNTEAFF
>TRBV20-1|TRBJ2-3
CSADGGRADTQYF
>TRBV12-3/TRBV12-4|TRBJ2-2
CASTPTGNELFF
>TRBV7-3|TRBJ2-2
CASRAGTGGTGELFF
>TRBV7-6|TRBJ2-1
CASSLMTGSNEQFF
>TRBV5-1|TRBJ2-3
CASSPVEATDTQYF
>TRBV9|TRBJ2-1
CASSVQGLSSYNEQFF
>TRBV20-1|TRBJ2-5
CSARDYGPGQQQTQYF
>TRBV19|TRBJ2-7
CASTGGFGYEQYF
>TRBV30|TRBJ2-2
CAWSRTPRTGELFF
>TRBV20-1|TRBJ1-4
CSATVGDEKLFF
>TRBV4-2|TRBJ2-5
CASSLSGSEETQYF